This is a list of T cell receptor beta chains from one sample in a study of cytomegalovirus exposure and HLA in healthy donors. Clones were sequenced by immunoSEQ multiplex PCR, and TCRdb holds only the in-frame ones, with some missing. The sample contains 150,000 or so clones, about 68% of which appear only once. The sequenced sample was PBMCs. Receptors originate from a female donor in good health and CMV-seronegative. Each CDR3 is given with its conserved first and last residue. Fields, in order: clone size, CDR3 length, J gene, D gene, V gene, CDR3 DNA, CDR3 protein. The D gene is left open where the match is weak. Clone size is stated in some rows and not others, as once, few, many or a class when expanded.

few 15 TRBJ1-2 TRBD1 TRBV14 TGTGCCAGCAGCCATTGGACAGGGATGGACTATGGCTACACCTTC CASSHWTGMDYGYTF
- 17 TRBJ2-7 - TRBV7-7 TGTGCTAGCAGCCCAGTCATCGGGGTCGGGGACTCTTACGAGCAGTACTTC CASSPVIGVGDSYEQYF
- 16 TRBJ1-5 TRBD1 TRBV4-3 TGCGCCAGCAGCCAAGGACAGGGCTCGGGCAATCAGCCCCAGCATTTT CASSQGQGSGNQPQHF
- 15 TRBJ2-1 TRBD2 TRBV19 TGTGCCAGTACTCCCCCTAGCGGGAGCCCCGTAGTCCAGTTCTTC CASTPPSGSPVVQFF
- 13 TRBJ2-3 - TRBV30 TGTGCCTGGAGTGTACAGGGAGCGAATACGCAGTATTTT CAWSVQGANTQYF
once 15 TRBJ1-1 - TRBV30 TGTGCCTGGGAGACTAGCAGCCTCTTGAACACTGAAGCTTTCTTT CAWETSSLLNTEAFF
- 15 TRBJ1-1 TRBD1 TRBV11-2 TGTGCCAGCAGCTCGGGACAGGGCGGGATCACTGAAGCTTTCTTT CASSSGQGGITEAFF
- 14 TRBJ2-3 - TRBV14 TGTGCCAGCAGCCCTTGGGGGCCTCGTTCGACGCAGTATTTT CASSPWGPRSTQYF
few 15 TRBJ2-3 TRBD2 TRBV7-3 TGTGCCAGCAGCTTGACTAGCTCGAACACAGATACGCAGTATTTT CASSLTSSNTDTQYF
- 15 TRBJ2-5 TRBD2 TRBV4-2 TGTGCCAGCAGCCAAGATGGGGGGGTCCAAGAGACCCAGTACTTC CASSQDGGVQETQYF
- 15 TRBJ2-3 - TRBV6-4 TGTGCCAGCAGTGACTCTTGGGGCCACACAGATACGCAGTATTTT CASSDSWGHTDTQYF
- 15 TRBJ2-7 - TRBV11-2 TGTGCCAGCAGCTTAGAATTCTCGGGGAGCTACGAGCAGTACTTC CASSLEFSGSYEQYF
- 15 TRBJ2-1 TRBD1 TRBV5-5 TGTGCCAGCAGCTCATCCCCAAGGGACAGCTCCGAGCAGTTCTTC CASSSSPRDSSEQFF
few 16 TRBJ2-1 TRBD1 TRBV5-1 TGCGCCAGCAGGTATTACCCGGGACAGGGGGCTGGTGAGCAGTTCTTC CASRYYPGQGAGEQFF
- 15 TRBJ2-3 - TRBV18 TGTGCCAGCTCACCGAGACAGGAGAACACAGATACGCAGTATTTT CASSPRQENTDTQYF
- 15 TRBJ2-1 - TRBV5-1 TGCGCCAGCACCCCCACGGGGGACTCCTACAATGAGCAGTTCTTC CASTPTGDSYNEQFF
- 12 TRBJ2-7 - TRBV7-2 TGTGCCAGCAGCTTAAATTCTGTCGAGCAGTACTTC CASSLNSVEQYF
- 14 TRBJ1-1 - TRBV4-3 TGCGCCAGCAGCCAAGATCGTGTGAACACTGAAGCTTTCTTT CASSQDRVNTEAFF
- 12 TRBJ2-1 - TRBV10-1 TGCGCCAGCAGTGAGTCCAGGGATGAGCAGTTCTTC CASSESRDEQFF
- 16 TRBJ2-5 TRBD2 TRBV11-2 TGTGCCAGCAGCTTTGGTAGCGGGGGGCCGGGGGAGACCCAGCACTTC CASSFGSGGPGETQHF
- 16 TRBJ2-3 TRBD2 TRBV6-1 TGTGCCAGCAGTGAAGGGGCGGGAGTAGGTGCAGATACGCAGTATTTT CASSEGAGVGADTQYF
- 14 TRBJ1-1 - TRBV28 TGTGCCAGCAGTTTGACGCGGGGGAACACTGAAGCTTTCTTT CASSLTRGNTEAFF
- 14 TRBJ2-5 - TRBV27 TGTGCCAGCAGTCCGCGACAGTTCCAAGAGACCCAGTACTTC CASSPRQFQETQYF
- 15 TRBJ1-5 TRBD1 TRBV6-5 TGTGCCAGCAATCAAGGGACAGGGTTACTTCAGCCCCGGCATTTT CASNQGTGLLQPRHF
- 16 TRBJ2-7 TRBD2 TRBV5-1 TGCGCCAGCAGCTTGGGTGCGGCGGGAGGGTTGTACGAGCAGTACTTC CASSLGAAGGLYEQYF
once 12 TRBJ1-2 - TRBV19 TGTGCCAGCCAATCAGGGGCCGCGGGCTACACCTTC CASQSGAAGYTF
- 16 TRBJ2-5 TRBD1 TRBV4-3 TGCGCCAGCAGCCAAGATCGAGGGACAGGGGGAGAGACCCAGTACTTC CASSQDRGTGGETQYF
- 15 TRBJ2-3 TRBD1 TRBV11-2 TGTGCCAGCAGCCTGGACAGGGGGGGGACAGATACGCAGTATTTT CASSLDRGGTDTQYF
few 15 TRBJ2-1 TRBD1 TRBV5-1 TGCGCCAGCAGCTTGGGGGGACAGGGGTACAATGAGCAGTTCTTC CASSLGGQGYNEQFF
- 17 TRBJ2-1 - TRBV7-2 TGTGCCAGCAGCCCTCAGCAGCCGGGATCGATGTACAATGAGCAGTTCTTC CASSPQQPGSMYNEQFF
few 11 TRBJ1-1 - TRBV4-3 TGCGCCAGCAGCCAAGGAGGGGAAGCTTTCTTT CASSQGGEAFF
few 15 TRBJ2-1 - TRBV28 TGTGCCAGCAGTTTGGGTGCTAGCGAGTACAATGAGCAGTTCTTC CASSLGASEYNEQFF
- 12 TRBJ2-1 TRBD2 TRBV12-5 TGTGCTAGTGGTTTTATGAAGCGGGGGCAGTTCTTC CASGFMKRGQFF